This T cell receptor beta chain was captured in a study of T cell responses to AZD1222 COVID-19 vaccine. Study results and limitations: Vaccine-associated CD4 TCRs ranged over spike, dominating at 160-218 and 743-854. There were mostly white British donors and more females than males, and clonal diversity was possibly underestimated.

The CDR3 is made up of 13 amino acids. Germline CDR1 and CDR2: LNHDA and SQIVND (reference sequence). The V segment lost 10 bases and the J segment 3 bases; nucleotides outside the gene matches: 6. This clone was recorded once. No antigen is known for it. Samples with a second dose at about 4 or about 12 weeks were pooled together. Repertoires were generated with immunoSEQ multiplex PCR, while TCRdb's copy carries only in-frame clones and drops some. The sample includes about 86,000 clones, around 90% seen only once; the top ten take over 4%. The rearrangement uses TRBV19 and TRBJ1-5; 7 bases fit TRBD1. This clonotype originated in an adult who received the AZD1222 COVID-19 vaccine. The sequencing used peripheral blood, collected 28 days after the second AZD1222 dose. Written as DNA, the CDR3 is TGTGCCACCAGGGACAGCGCCAATCAGCCCCAGCATTTT. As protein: CATRDSANQPQHF.